The following is a T cell receptor beta chain sequence with its context. This entry belongs to a study of cytomegalovirus exposure and HLA in healthy donors. The PCR contained 60 Vbeta and 13 Jbeta primers. Clones were read by immunoSEQ multiplex PCR, and TCRdb kept only the in-frame ones, dropping some. The repertoire includes under 150,000 clones, around 80% of them detected once, and over 1.5% sits in the top ten. V dropped 6 bases and J dropped 6; count of bases not matched to a gene: 9. CDR3 length: 15 amino acids. CDR1 SNHLY and CDR2 FYNNEI come from the germline V gene. The chain has TRBV2 and TRBJ2-7; TRBD1 matches at 12 bases. Sequencing was carried out using PBMCs. The clonotype comes from a woman aged 50 to 60 in good health and CMV-seronegative. This CDR3 is CASSFRDRGLSEQYV. CDR3 DNA sequence: TGTGCCAGCAGCTTCCGGGACAGGGGGCTGTCCGAGCAGTACGTC.